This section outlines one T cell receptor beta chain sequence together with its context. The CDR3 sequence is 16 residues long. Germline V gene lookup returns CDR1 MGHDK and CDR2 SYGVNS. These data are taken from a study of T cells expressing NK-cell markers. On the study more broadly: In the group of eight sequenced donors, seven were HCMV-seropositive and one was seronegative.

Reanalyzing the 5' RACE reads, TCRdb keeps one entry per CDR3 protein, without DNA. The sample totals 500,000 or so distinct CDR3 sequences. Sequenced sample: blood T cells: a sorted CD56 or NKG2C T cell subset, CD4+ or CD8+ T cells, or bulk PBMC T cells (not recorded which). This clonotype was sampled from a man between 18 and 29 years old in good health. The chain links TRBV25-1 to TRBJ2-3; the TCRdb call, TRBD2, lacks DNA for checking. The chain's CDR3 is CASSASREARTDTQYF.